The entry below describes one TCR beta chain. As yet, its antigen is unknown. The sample comes from a study of shared clonotypes between healthy human individuals. Whole-study results and caveats: In having few donors, the study represented limited genetic and exposure-history diversity. On the whole, naive subsets had larger estimated richness than memory subsets had. When compared with the clonotypes that were shared by all four sorted-subset donors, the non-shared clonotypes turned out to have lower generation probabilities.

Per sorted-subset replicate PCR, input was around 220 ng DNA, representing around 30,000 T cell genomes. Using immunoSEQ multiplex PCR, the repertoire was profiled, and TCRdb retains in-frame clones only, with some absent. Counted here are more than 1,200,000 clones, 98% occurring once; the ten biggest clones make up under 0.45%. Germline CDR1 SGHTA, CDR2 FQGNSA. Trimming stripped 2 bases from V and 3 bases from J, with 16 bases between. The CDR3 sequence is 16 residues long. The origin of this receptor is a man younger than 45 in good health. The specimen sequenced was naive CD4+ T cells sorted from blood. The subset was: CD45RA+ positively selected. The V and J genes are TRBV7-2 and TRBJ1-2; unclear D gene. The CDR3 spells CASSLFSGPPDYGYTF. CDR3 coding DNA: TGTGCCAGCAGCTTATTTTCCGGGCCGCCGGACTATGGCTACACCTTC.